The rows below give T cell receptor beta chains drawn from one sample of a study of graft-versus-host responses after intestinal transplantation. Sequencing used immunoSEQ multiplex PCR; TCRdb keeps in-frame clones, though not all of them. The sample records 6,000 to 8,500 clones, about 31% being singletons. The sample in question was alloreactive CD4+ T cells from a mixed lymphocyte reaction culture, obtained before transplantation. The origin of the receptors is a human patient who was an organ donor for intestinal transplantation. Each CDR3 is given with its conserved first and last residue. A D gene is named only where the DNA matches it firmly. Clone size is not always given. Where it is, it says once, few, many or a class for expanded clones.

D: NA
size: NA
length: 13
J: TRBJ1-2
V: TRBV11-3
DNA: TGTGCCAGCAGCTCTGGGACACCCTATGGCTACACCTTC
CDR3: CASSSGTPYGYTF

D: TRBD2
size: NA
length: 22
J: TRBJ2-3
V: TRBV7-3
DNA: TGTGCCAGCAGCTTAGGACTAGCGGGGGAGGTCGTGGGAATGTTCGGGGCAGATACGCAGTATTTT
CDR3: CASSLGLAGEVVGMFGADTQYF

D: NA
size: few
length: 13
J: TRBJ1-2
V: TRBV5-1
DNA: TGCGCCAGCAACCAGGGCGGAAGCTATGGCTACACCTTC
CDR3: CASNQGGSYGYTF

D: NA
size: few
length: 18
J: TRBJ2-2
V: TRBV7-7
DNA: TGTGCTAGCAGCCCCCCAGGGGCCTCGGGGACTACCACCGGGGAGCTGTTTTTT
CDR3: CASSPPGASGTTTGELFF

D: TRBD1
size: NA
length: 15
J: TRBJ1-2
V: TRBV6-5
DNA: TGTGCCAGCAGTTACTCGACGGGACAGGGGAATGGCTACACCTTC
CDR3: CASSYSTGQGNGYTF

D: NA
size: once
length: 15
J: TRBJ1-5
V: TRBV18
DNA: TGTGCCAGCTCACCACCATCGAAAGCGGGTCAGCCCCAGCATTTT
CDR3: CASSPPSKAGQPQHF

D: NA
size: few
length: 14
J: TRBJ2-1
V: TRBV13
DNA: TGTGCCAGCAGCCGCATGAGGGCCCCTCGTGAGCAGTTCTTC
CDR3: CASSRMRAPREQFF

D: NA
size: few
length: 14
J: TRBJ2-5
V: TRBV11-1
DNA: TGTGCCAGCAGCTCCGACTGGCGGCAAGAGACCCAGTACTTC
CDR3: CASSSDWRQETQYF

D: NA
size: NA
length: 16
J: TRBJ1-6
V: TRBV28
DNA: TGTGCCAGCAGGGTCGGAACAAGTTGGGCGTTTTCACCCCTCCACTTT
CDR3: CASRVGTSWAFSPLHF

D: NA
size: NA
length: 15
J: TRBJ1-6
V: TRBV6-6
DNA: TGTGCCAGCGATATATCAGGGTTGTGGAATTCACCCCTCCACTTT
CDR3: CASDISGLWNSPLHF

D: NA
size: NA
length: 13
J: TRBJ2-6
V: TRBV6-5
DNA: TGTGCCAGCAGCTTCACACAGGCCAACGTCCTGACTTTC
CDR3: CASSFTQANVLTF

D: NA
size: few
length: 13
J: TRBJ1-2
V: TRBV19
DNA: TGTGCCAGTAGCCTGAACAGGGTCTATGGCTACACCTTC
CDR3: CASSLNRVYGYTF

D: NA
size: few
length: 17
J: TRBJ2-1
V: TRBV5-7
DNA: TGTGCCAGCAGCTTGGGGACGGGAGCAAGCTCCTACAATGAGCAGTTCTTC
CDR3: CASSLGTGASSYNEQFF

D: NA
size: NA
length: 12
J: TRBJ1-5
V: TRBV2
DNA: TGTGCCAGCAGTGACCGGAGTAAGCCCCAGCATTTT
CDR3: CASSDRSKPQHF

D: TRBD1
size: few
length: 15
J: TRBJ1-1
V: TRBV18
DNA: TGTGCCAGCTCACCGGACAGGGCTGTAAACACTGAAGCTTTCTTT
CDR3: CASSPDRAVNTEAFF

D: NA
size: NA
length: 14
J: TRBJ2-7
V: TRBV6-5
DNA: TGTGCCAGCAGTGAAGGCTGGACAGTCTACGAGCAGTACTTC
CDR3: CASSEGWTVYEQYF

D: NA
size: medium-sized
length: 16
J: TRBJ2-1
V: TRBV5-4
DNA: TGTGCCAGCAGCTTGAACACAGGGATCTCCTACAATGAGCAGTTCTTC
CDR3: CASSLNTGISYNEQFF

D: TRBD2
size: NA
length: 15
J: TRBJ2-7
V: TRBV7-3
DNA: TGTGCCAGCAGCCTCCGCGGGGGAGGGAGCTACGAGCAGTACTTC
CDR3: CASSLRGGGSYEQYF

D: NA
size: few
length: 15
J: TRBJ2-3
V: TRBV19
DNA: TGTGCCAGTAGTATGCGGGGCATTAGCACAGATACGCAGTATTTT
CDR3: CASSMRGISTDTQYF

D: NA
size: few
length: 14
J: TRBJ1-2
V: TRBV5-5
DNA: TGTGCCAGCAGCTTCTCATCCCAGTACTATGGCTACACCTTC
CDR3: CASSFSSQYYGYTF

D: TRBD1
size: few
length: 14
J: TRBJ1-5
V: TRBV19
DNA: TGTGCCCGATATCCGACAGGGAGCAATCAGCCCCAGCATTTT
CDR3: CARYPTGSNQPQHF

D: NA
size: few
length: 12
J: TRBJ2-1
V: TRBV2
DNA: TGTGCCAGCAGCATTAGCGGCTACGGGAAGTTCTTC
CDR3: CASSISGYGKFF

D: NA
size: NA
length: 14
J: TRBJ2-3
V: TRBV7-2
DNA: TGTGCCAGCAGCTTAGAACGGGAAACAGATACGCAGTATTTT
CDR3: CASSLERETDTQYF

D: NA
size: medium-sized
length: 14
J: TRBJ1-1
V: TRBV2
DNA: TGTGCCAGCAGTGTGGGGGGGGCGAAAACTGAAGCTTTCTTT
CDR3: CASSVGGAKTEAFF

D: NA
size: medium-sized
length: 15
J: TRBJ1-5
V: TRBV6-1
DNA: TGTGCCAGCAGTGACAACAGGGCCAGCAATCAGCCCCAGCATTTT
CDR3: CASSDNRASNQPQHF

D: NA
size: NA
length: 12
J: TRBJ2-3
V: TRBV5-5
DNA: TGTGCCAGCAGCTTAGCTTCCGATACGCAGTATTTT
CDR3: CASSLASDTQYF

D: TRBD1
size: NA
length: 15
J: TRBJ1-2
V: TRBV4-1
DNA: TGCGCCAGCAGCACCCTCACCCGACAGGGTCATGGCTACACCTTC
CDR3: CASSTLTRQGHGYTF

D: NA
size: few
length: 15
J: TRBJ2-3
V: TRBV5-1
DNA: TGCGCCAGCAGCTATGGCGGGTCAACCACAGATACGCAGTATTTT
CDR3: CASSYGGSTTDTQYF

D: TRBD1
size: few
length: 13
J: TRBJ2-7
V: TRBV14
DNA: TGTGCCAGCAGCCAAGATCGAATGGGACAGGGCCTTTTC
CDR3: CASSQDRMGQGLF

D: TRBD1
size: NA
length: 13
J: TRBJ1-1
V: TRBV6-5
DNA: TGTGCCAGCAGTGACAGGGTTAACACTGAAGCTTTCTTT
CDR3: CASSDRVNTEAFF

D: TRBD1
size: NA
length: 12
J: TRBJ2-1
V: TRBV10-3
DNA: TGTGCCATCAGGACAGGGGGCAATGAGCAGTTCTTC
CDR3: CAIRTGGNEQFF

D: TRBD1
size: NA
length: 14
J: TRBJ1-5
V: TRBV6-5
DNA: TGTGCCAGCAGGACTCAGGGGGAGGCTCAGCCCCAGCATTTT
CDR3: CASRTQGEAQPQHF

D: TRBD1
size: NA
length: 16
J: TRBJ2-2
V: TRBV19
DNA: TGTGCCAGTATCGACAGGGATATGATAAACACCGGGGAGCTGTTTTTT
CDR3: CASIDRDMINTGELFF

D: NA
size: NA
length: 15
J: TRBJ2-1
V: TRBV23-1
DNA: TGCGCCAGCAGTCACCCGAGGGGACTCCTACCTGAGCAGTTCTTC
CDR3: CASSHPRGLLPEQFF

D: NA
size: few
length: 13
J: TRBJ1-2
V: TRBV27
DNA: TGTGCCAGCAGTTTAAGGATTGGGGGGAGCTACACCTTC
CDR3: CASSLRIGGSYTF

D: NA
size: NA
length: 15
J: TRBJ1-2
V: TRBV7-3
DNA: TGTGCCAGCAGCTTAACGAATGACAGGACGTATGGCTACACCTTC
CDR3: CASSLTNDRTYGYTF

D: NA
size: NA
length: 14
J: TRBJ1-2
V: TRBV30
DNA: TGTGCCTGGAGTGTAATCCCCCGGAGCTATGGCTACACCTTC
CDR3: CAWSVIPRSYGYTF

D: TRBD2
size: medium-sized
length: 15
J: TRBJ2-3
V: TRBV19
DNA: TGTGCCAGTAGTCGGGGGGGACCTAGCACAGATACGCAGTATTTT
CDR3: CASSRGGPSTDTQYF

D: NA
size: NA
length: 15
J: TRBJ2-3
V: TRBV18
DNA: TGTGCCAGCTCACCAGCAACGAGGGCCGGAGATACGCAGTATTTT
CDR3: CASSPATRAGDTQYF

D: NA
size: few
length: 13
J: TRBJ1-2
V: TRBV6-1
DNA: TGTGCCAGCAGGTACAGCTCGAGCTGGGGCTACACCTTC
CDR3: CASRYSSSWGYTF

D: NA
size: NA
length: 15
J: TRBJ1-2
V: TRBV11-2
DNA: TGTGCCAGCAGCCCCTATCCCTACAGCAACTATGGCTACACCTTC
CDR3: CASSPYPYSNYGYTF

D: NA
size: NA
length: 14
J: TRBJ1-2
V: TRBV6-5
DNA: TGTGCCAGCAGTTTCCGGAGGGGTGCCCATGGCTACACCTTC
CDR3: CASSFRRGAHGYTF

D: NA
size: medium-sized
length: 14
J: TRBJ1-5
V: TRBV6-5
DNA: TGTGCCAGCAGACCCATAAACAGCGGAGCAGCCCAGCATTTT
CDR3: CASRPINSGAAQHF